Reported below is one T cell receptor beta chain. Antigen: not known. Treatment indicated: oral pan-JAK inhibitor, 5-10 mg twice daily. Patients with alopecia areata provided lesional scalp punch biopsies as well as peripheral blood. This sample is drawn from a study of CD8+ T cells in alopecia areata. Following RNA extraction, reverse transcription yielded cDNA that acted as the sequencing template. TCRdb's table, derived via immunoSEQ multiplex PCR, lists solely in-frame clones and lacks some. The sample lists about 42,000 clones, roughly 65% occurring once. General study points: Researchers report lesional scalp, most notably alopecia totalis/universalis, outstripped normal scalp in clonality. Many of the expanded lesional clones endured in scalp and blood while on tofacitinib. Scalp clonality and expanded CD8+ clones among the top 100 fell significantly with tofacitinib.

CDR3 length equals 13 residues. CDR1 and CDR2 from the germline V gene are SQVTM and ANQGSEA. Trimming pared 6 bases from V and 1 base from J, leaving 12 bases between. This TCR came from a human donor with alopecia areata. Source: CD8+ T cells sorted from blood, taken at week 4, from a patient treated with tofacitinib. The chain has TRBV29-1 and TRBJ1-1, with D maybe TRBD1 (6 bases). DNA of the CDR3: TGCAGCGTCGCGAAGACAGGGAACACTGAAGCTTTCTTT. Translation gives CSVAKTGNTEAFF.